The rows below give T cell receptor beta chains drawn from one sample of a study of cytomegalovirus exposure and HLA in healthy donors. Clones were read by immunoSEQ multiplex PCR, and TCRdb kept only the in-frame ones, dropping some. The sample has roughly 70,000 clones, around 97% seen once. Sequences were obtained from PBMCs. The receptor set was obtained from a woman in her late teens or twenties in good health and CMV-seropositive. CDR3s include the opening cysteine and the closing phenylalanine or tryptophan. A D gene is named only where the DNA matches it firmly. Some rows have no size entry. The others give once, few or many, or a class for an expanded clone.

. TRBD1 TRBJ2-5 TRBV28 TGTGCCAGCAGTCGACAGGGGCGGGAGACCCAGTACTTC CASSRQGRETQYF
. . TRBJ2-7 TRBV5-1 TGCGCCAGCAGTCCGGGACATGGCTACGAGCAGTACTTC CASSPGHGYEQYF
. . TRBJ2-3 TRBV28 TGTGCCAGCACCTTGGGTCCTAGCGAAGATACGCAGTATTTT CASTLGPSEDTQYF
. TRBD2 TRBJ2-5 TRBV13 TGTGCCAGCAGCTTAGCCGGAGCGGGAGGCCAAGAGACCCAGTACTTC CASSLAGAGGQETQYF
. TRBD2 TRBJ2-1 TRBV5-8 TGTGCCAGCAGCTGGTTAGCGGGAGTCGGCAATGAGCAGTTCTTC CASSWLAGVGNEQFF
. TRBD1 TRBJ2-2 TRBV25-1 TGTGCCAGCAGTGATCCGGACAGGGGCAACACCGGGGAGCTGTTTTTT CASSDPDRGNTGELFF
. TRBD2 TRBJ2-1 TRBV6-1 TGTGCCAGTAGCACTAGCGGGCTTCCGGGCAATGAGCAGTTCTTC CASSTSGLPGNEQFF
. TRBD2 TRBJ2-5 TRBV15 TGTGCCACCAGCAGAGACGTTACGGGGGGGGTCCAAGAGACCCAGTACTTC CATSRDVTGGVQETQYF
. TRBD1 TRBJ2-7 TRBV11-2 TGTGCCAGCAGCTCAGGGGGTTTGTGGGCTTTGAGCTCCTACGAGCAGTACTTC CASSSGGLWALSSYEQYF
. . TRBJ1-1 TRBV27 TGTGCCAGCAGTTTCACAGGCACTGAAGCTTTCTTT CASSFTGTEAFF
. TRBD1 TRBJ2-7 TRBV6-6 TGTGCCAGCAGTTACTCCCCCGACAGGGGCGATAAGCAGTACTTC CASSYSPDRGDKQYF
. . TRBJ2-7 TRBV27 TGTGCCAGCAGGGGTGGCGGGGGACAACCCTACGAGCAGTACTTC CASRGGGGQPYEQYF
. . TRBJ1-2 TRBV15 TGTGCCACCAGCAGAAAAGAGAAATATGGCTACACCTTC CATSRKEKYGYTF
once TRBD2 TRBJ2-1 TRBV6-1 TGTGCCAGCAGTGGACTAGCGGGAGCTCACAATGAGCAGTTCTTC CASSGLAGAHNEQFF
. TRBD1 TRBJ2-7 TRBV27 TGTGCCAGCATGGACAGGGCCTACGAGCAGTACTTC CASMDRAYEQYF
once . TRBJ2-3 TRBV4-1 TGCGCCAGCAGCCAAGTGACGCAGGGAGGTTATAGAGATACGCAGTATTTT CASSQVTQGGYRDTQYF
. TRBD2 TRBJ2-3 TRBV9 TGTGCCAGCAGCGTAGGGCCTAGCGGGAGGCTAGATACGCAGTATTTT CASSVGPSGRLDTQYF
once . TRBJ2-5 TRBV27 TGTGCCAGCAGTTCCCGTGGGGTAGCGCCACAAGAGACCCAGTACTTC CASSSRGVAPQETQYF
once TRBD2 TRBJ2-1 TRBV7-3 TGTGCCAGCAGCTTTGGCCCCCGTAGCGGGAGGTCCTACAATGAGCAGTTCTTC CASSFGPRSGRSYNEQFF
. TRBD2 TRBJ2-3 TRBV7-3 TGTGCCAGCAGCTTCTCTAGCGGTGCCACAGATACGCAGTATTTT CASSFSSGATDTQYF
few TRBD1 TRBJ2-2 TRBV5-1 TGCGCCAGCAGCCCCGGGACAGGGACGGAGACCGGGGAGCTGTTTTTT CASSPGTGTETGELFF
. . TRBJ2-7 TRBV28 TGTGCCAGCCGTCTTAGGGACATCGTCTACGAGCAGTACTTC CASRLRDIVYEQYF
. TRBD2 TRBJ2-1 TRBV5-4 TGTGCCAGCAGCTTACGAGCGGGAGGGAGGAATGAGCAGTTCTTC CASSLRAGGRNEQFF
. . TRBJ1-1 TRBV19 TGTGCCAGTAGTATAGGGGGGGACCTGAACACTGAAGCTTTCTTT CASSIGGDLNTEAFF
. TRBD2 TRBJ2-1 TRBV19 TGTGCCAGTAGTCTAGGGACTAGCGGGAGTAAATACAATGAGCAGTTCTTC CASSLGTSGSKYNEQFF
. TRBD2 TRBJ2-7 TRBV30 TGTGCCTGGAGTGTCCCGGGACTAGCGGGAGGACATGAGCAGTACTTC CAWSVPGLAGGHEQYF
. TRBD2 TRBJ2-3 TRBV27 TGTGCCAGCAGTTCCGGTGCATTTCTAGCGGGGGGGAGCACAGATACGCAGTATTTT CASSSGAFLAGGSTDTQYF
. . TRBJ2-2 TRBV4-1 TGCGCCAGCAGATATAGTACCGGGTCCAACACCGGGGAGCTGTTTTTT CASRYSTGSNTGELFF
. TRBD1 TRBJ2-7 TRBV27 TGTGCCAGCAGTTGGACAGGGGCCGACGAGCAGTACTTC CASSWTGADEQYF
. . TRBJ2-5 TRBV11-2 TGTGCCAGCAGCCCTCAGGGAACAGAGACCCAGTACTTC CASSPQGTETQYF
. TRBD2 TRBJ2-1 TRBV19 TGTGCCAGTACCATAGGGACTAGCGGGATGGGTGAGCAGTTCTTC CASTIGTSGMGEQFF
. . TRBJ1-1 TRBV18 TGTGCCAGCTCACCACCAGGGGGGGACACTGAAGCTTTCTTT CASSPPGGDTEAFF
. . TRBJ2-5 TRBV29-1 TGCAGCGTTCAAACCTACGCCAGGGAGACCCAGTACTTC CSVQTYARETQYF
. . TRBJ1-5 TRBV27 TGTGCCAGCAGTCCCACAGGAATCCCCCAGCCCCAGCATTTT CASSPTGIPQPQHF
once TRBD2 TRBJ2-1 TRBV4-1 TGCGCCAGCAGCCAAGGGGGACTAGCGGACTCCTACAATGAGCAGTTCTTC CASSQGGLADSYNEQFF
. . TRBJ1-2 TRBV27 TGTGCCAGCAGTTTCTCAGGGAACTATGGCTACACCTTC CASSFSGNYGYTF
. TRBD2 TRBJ2-2 TRBV18 TGTGCCAGCTCACCCAGGACTAGCGGGAGGGCCTACACCGGGGAGCTGTTTTTT CASSPRTSGRAYTGELFF
. TRBD2 TRBJ2-7 TRBV19 TGTGCCAGTAGTATCTCCGTGGCTAGCGGGAGCCACCGGGTCTACGAGCAGTACTTC CASSISVASGSHRVYEQYF
. . TRBJ1-4 TRBV6-1 TGTGCCAGCAGTACCTCCGACAGTTCCTATGAAAAACTGTTTTTT CASSTSDSSYEKLFF
. TRBD2 TRBJ2-5 TRBV7-9 TGTGCCAGCGAGTTGGCTAGCGGGAGAAAAGAGACCCAGTACTTC CASELASGRKETQYF
. TRBD2 TRBJ2-3 TRBV28 TGTGCCAGCAGTGGGACTAGCGGTAGAGGGAGAAATACGCAGTATTTT CASSGTSGRGRNTQYF
once . TRBJ2-1 TRBV12-5 TGTGCTAGTGGTTTAACCGACGGGGGAGTAGGGTCCTACAATGAGCAGTTCTTC CASGLTDGGVGSYNEQFF
. . TRBJ2-7 TRBV2 TGTGCCAGCAGCCGGGATCAACCCCTCGAGCAGTACTTC CASSRDQPLEQYF
. TRBD1 TRBJ1-2 TRBV30 TGTGCCTGGAGTTCCGGGACAGGGAACGCCTATGGCTACACCTTC CAWSSGTGNAYGYTF
. TRBD1 TRBJ1-1 TRBV27 TGTGCCAGCGGGACAGGGATCACTGAAGCTTTCTTT CASGTGITEAFF
. TRBD2 TRBJ2-1 TRBV11-2 TGTGCCAGCAGCTTAGTGTATTCGCTAGCGGGAGGGGATTGGGATGAGCAGTTCTTC CASSLVYSLAGGDWDEQFF
. . TRBJ2-1 TRBV29-1 TGCAGCGTTGGAACAGGGCAGGGCAATGAGCAGTTCTTC CSVGTGQGNEQFF
. TRBD1 TRBJ1-4 TRBV7-9 TGTGCCAGCAGCGCCCGGGACAGGGGGACTAATGAAAAACTGTTTTTT CASSARDRGTNEKLFF
. . TRBJ1-1 TRBV27 TGTGCCAGCAGTTTATCCCTTTTGAACACTGAAGCTTTCTTT CASSLSLLNTEAFF